The 26 T cell receptor beta chains in this list originate from one sample, sequenced in a study of neurological immune-mediated disorders. TCRdb recomputed calls from the 5' RACE reads with MiXCR, one row per CDR3 protein. Among over 65,000 distinct CDR3 sequences listed, roughly 2.6% were seen once. Sequencing was carried out using PBMCs. The receptors were sampled from a woman in her thirties with multiple sclerosis.

This clonotype showed up many times. This chain uses TRBV6-5 with TRBJ1-5; D is unclear. The germline CDR1 and CDR2 sequences are MNHEY and SVGAGI. This CDR3 contains 10 residues. V lost 10 bases and J lost 6, with 7 bases in between. The CDR3 nucleotides are TGTGCCACCCCCCGTCAGCCCCAGCATTTT. Its translation: CATPRQPQHF.

At least ten counts were recorded for this clonotype. The chain couples TRBV12-3 or TRBV12-4 to TRBJ2-1; TRBD2 matches at 9 bases. V gave up 3 bases and J gave up 5 bases; unmatched junction bases: 5. This CDR3 has 15 residues. The CDR3 spells CASSFTSGRNNEQFF. In nucleotides, the CDR3 is TGTGCCAGCAGTTTTACTAGCGGGCGAAACAATGAGCAGTTCTTC.

There are many counts of this clonotype. V is TRBV5-1 and J is TRBJ1-1; the match to TRBD1 covers 7 bases. The CDR3 runs to 15 residues. Germline V gene lookup returns CDR1 SGHRS and CDR2 YFSETQ. The J segment lost 7 bases and the V segment lost 0 bases, leaving 9 bases of the junction unmatched. The CDR3 DNA follows: TGCGCCAGCAGCTTGGAATACAGGGGAGGACTTGAAGCTTTCTTT. Protein product: CASSLEYRGGLEAFF. Filled out from reference TRBV5-1 and TRBJ1-1, the complete variable domain reads KAGVTQTPRYLIKTRGQQVTLSCSPISGHRSVSWYQQTPGQGLQFLFEYFSETQRNKGNFPGRFSGRQFSNSRSEMNVSTLELGDSALYLCASSLEYRGGLEAFFGQGTRLTVV.

This clonotype was counted ten times or more. The chain couples TRBV7-8 to TRBJ2-1, with unresolved D. The V end lost 1 base, the J end lost 3 bases, and 10 bases lay between the germline ends. This CDR3 comprises 15 residues. Germline V CDR1 and CDR2: SGHVS, FQNEAQ. As DNA, the CDR3 is TGTGCCAGCAGCTTAGGCCCGTCTCTCTACAATGAGCAGTTCTTC. Translating gives CASSLGPSLYNEQFF.

This clonotype occurred many times. This chain uses TRBV20-1 with TRBJ2-1; 8 nucleotides line up with TRBD2. The V gene's germline CDR1 is DFQATT and CDR2 SNEGSKA (reference sequence). The CDR3 spans 16 residues. V was clipped by 3 bases and J by 6 bases; unmatched bases: 13. CDR3 sequence (DNA): TGCAGTGCTAGCAGGAGTCTGTCAGCGGGGGCCAATGAGCAGTTCTTC. This gives the protein CSASRSLSAGANEQFF.

This clonotype appeared many times. The genes are TRBV12-3 or TRBV12-4 and TRBJ2-7; 7 bases fit TRBD2. Trimming removed 6 bases from V and 2 bases from J; junction bases left unmatched: 7. The CDR3 length is 14 residues. DNA of the CDR3: TGTGCCAGCAGCCGGCAGGGAGGGACCTACGAGCAGTACTTC. Its protein is CASSRQGGTYEQYF.

This clonotype was detected ten times or more. In DNA form, the CDR3 reads TGTGCCAGCAGCTTCGACGGCCGAGCCTCTGGAAACACCATATATTTT. This codes for CASSFDGRASGNTIYF. The chain links TRBV11-3 to TRBJ1-3; no clear D gene. Germline V gene data show CDR1 as SGHNT and CDR2 as YENEEA. The CDR3 sequence is 16 residues long. The V gene lost 3 bases and the J gene lost 0 bases, with 12 bases spanning the gap. The variable domain in full, completed from reference TRBV11-3 and TRBJ1-3, reads EAGVVQSPRYKIIEKKQPVAFWCNPISGHNTLYWYLQNLGQGPELLIRYENEEAVDDSQLPKDRFSAERLKGVDSTLKIQPAELGDSAVYLCASSFDGRASGNTIYFGEGSWLTVV.

This clonotype was seen many times. The chain joins TRBV7-9 to TRBJ2-1; 8 nucleotides match TRBD2. The CDR3 has 13 residues. Germline assignment: CDR1 SEHNR and CDR2 FQNEAQ (reference sequence). After removal of 11 bases from V and 9 bases from J, the junction contained 12 bases not matched to a gene. The CDR3 here is CALSGSGGGEQFF. The CDR3 nucleotides are TGTGCCCTAAGCGGGAGCGGGGGAGGTGAGCAGTTCTTC.

This clonotype appeared many times. The chain uses TRBV6-1 and TRBJ1-3; 10 nucleotides align to TRBD1. This CDR3 region has 14 residues. Trimming removed 7 bases from V and 3 bases from J; junction bases left unmatched: 3. Germline CDR1 is MNHNS and CDR2 is SASEGT. CDR3 DNA: TGTGCCAGCATGGGACAGGGGTATGGAAACACCATATATTTT. Translated, it gives CASMGQGYGNTIYF.

This clonotype was counted at least ten times. This rearrangement joins TRBV20-1 to TRBJ2-1; 10 bases are a match to TRBD2. This CDR3 spans 14 amino acids. The germline CDR1 and CDR2 sequences are DFQATT and SNEGSKA (reference sequence). V lost 3 bases, J lost 7 bases, and 6 bases stayed unmatched. This CDR3 reads CSARPSGSGNEQFF. DNA for the CDR3: TGCAGTGCTAGGCCTAGCGGGAGTGGTAATGAGCAGTTCTTC.

This clonotype came up many times. The chain uses TRBV28 and TRBJ2-1, with TRBD2 identical over 9 bases. The CDR3 contains 13 residues. Per the germline V gene, CDR1 is MDHEN and CDR2 is SYDVKM. V shed 11 bases, J shed 4 bases, and the junction held 6 bases outside the gene matches. This CDR3 reads CALAGGPYNEQFF. In nucleotides, the CDR3 is TGTGCCCTCGCGGGGGGGCCTTACAATGAGCAGTTCTTC.

In its sample, this clonotype was seen many times. The V gene is TRBV4-3, the J gene TRBJ2-3; D is perhaps TRBD1 (6 bases). CDR3 length: 15 amino acids. The V end lost 6 bases, the J end lost 3 bases, and 16 bases lay between the germline ends. Per germline, CDR1 LGHNA and CDR2 YSLEER. As DNA, the CDR3 is TGCGCCAGCAGTTCCAGCGGAAGGGGGACAGATACGCAGTATTTT. Amino acid sequence: CASSSSGRGTDTQYF.

This clonotype was detected ten times or more. The rearrangement joins TRBV5-1 to TRBJ2-2; TRBD2 agrees at 12 bases. The CDR3 is 15 residues long. V trimming: 3 bases; J trimming: 5 bases; junction bases outside the gene matches: 2. Per germline, CDR1 SGHRS and CDR2 YFSETQ. The CDR3: CASSWTSGVTGELFF. The CDR3 DNA reads as TGCGCCAGCAGCTGGACTAGCGGGGTTACCGGGGAGCTGTTTTTT.

This clonotype was picked up many times. The genes are TRBV29-1 and TRBJ2-1; 9 bases are shared with TRBD2. V was clipped by 4 bases and J by 3 bases; unmatched bases: 7. Germline loops: CDR1 SQVTM, CDR2 ANQGSEA. The CDR3 loop spans 15 amino acids. This CDR3 reads CSVAPSGDYYNEQFF. CDR3 coding DNA: TGCAGCGTTGCCCCTAGCGGGGACTACTACAATGAGCAGTTCTTC.

This clonotype was detected ten times or more. This chain joins TRBV12-3 or TRBV12-4 and TRBJ2-3, with no clear D. Trimming cost V 2 bases and J 10 bases, with 7 bases left between them. The CDR3 contains 11 residues. The CDR3, as DNA: TGTGCCAGCAGTTTATCTGCGGCGCAGTATTTT. Residues: CASSLSAAQYF.

At least ten counts were recorded for this clonotype. This rearrangement joins TRBV6-5 to TRBJ2-1, with D possibly being TRBD1 (5 bases). Germline V lookup: CDR1 MNHEY, CDR2 SVGAGI. Trimming pared 6 bases from V and 0 bases from J, leaving 15 bases between. The CDR3 has 16 residues. CDR3 amino acids: CASRGNGQGSYNEQFF. CDR3 coding DNA: TGTGCCAGCAGGGGGAACGGACAAGGCTCCTACAATGAGCAGTTCTTC.

This clonotype appeared many times. The CDR3 protein is CASGDRPNTGELFF. The CDR3 DNA sequence: TGTGCCAGCGGGGACCGGCCGAACACCGGGGAGCTGTTTTTT. The chain recombines TRBV6-2 or TRBV6-3 with TRBJ2-2; D is tentatively TRBD1 or TRBD2 (5 bases each). Trimming removed 8 bases from V and 0 bases from J, with 10 bases in between. This CDR3 is built from 14 residues. Germline V gives CDR1 MNHEY, CDR2 SVGEGT.

At least ten counts were recorded for this clonotype. The chain is built from TRBV4-3 and TRBJ2-3; D gene ambiguous. The CDR3 is 15 residues long. CDR1 and CDR2 (germline): LGHNA, YSLEER. Between the trimmed V and J ends, which lost 2 bases and 0 bases, there was a span of 9 bases. The CDR3 coding sequence is TGCGCCAGCAGCCAATTGCGCCGGAGCACAGATACGCAGTATTTT. It codes for CASSQLRRSTDTQYF.

This clonotype occurred many times. The rearrangement joins TRBV11-2 to TRBJ2-1, with 9 bases identical to TRBD2. The CDR3 runs to 15 residues. Per the germline V gene, CDR1 is SGHAT and CDR2 is FQNNGV. The V and J ends lost 2 bases and 8 bases, in that order; junction bases with no gene match: 7. CDR3 in DNA: TGTGCCAGCAGCTTAAGACTAGCGGAGGGCGATGAGCAGTTCTTC. It yields the protein CASSLRLAEGDEQFF.

This clonotype appeared many times. The chain employs TRBV20-1 and TRBJ1-1, with TRBD1 identical over 7 bases. This CDR3 has 15 residues. After removal of 2 bases from V and 2 bases from J, the junction contained 8 bases not matched to a gene. CDR1 and CDR2 from the germline V gene are DFQATT and SNEGSKA (reference sequence). CDR3 residues: CSARPKGQANTEAFF. The CDR3 DNA sequence: TGCAGTGCTAGACCGAAAGGACAGGCTAACACTGAAGCTTTCTTT.

The gene calls are TRBV10-3 and TRBJ2-7; D gene ambiguous. The CDR3 consists of 15 residues. V was clipped by 4 bases and J by 2 bases, with 15 bases between them. Germline-derived CDR1 and CDR2 are ENHRY and SYGVKD. CDR3 sequence: CAISGLTTRTYEQYF. In nucleotides, the CDR3 is TGTGCCATCAGTGGACTGACGACACGGACCTACGAGCAGTACTTC.

This clonotype was detected ten times or more. The chain carries TRBV5-1 and TRBJ2-7, with 12 nucleotides matching TRBD2. Germline V gene sequence: CDR1 SGHRS, CDR2 YFSETQ. Trimming cost V 3 bases and J 5 bases; bases outside gene matches: 6. The CDR3 extends over 15 amino acids. The CDR3 DNA is TGCGCCAGCAGCTCACAGACTAGCGGGGGAGACGAGCAGTACTTC. Protein sequence: CASSSQTSGGDEQYF.

This clonotype was recorded many times. This sequence joins TRBV4-3 and TRBJ2-7, with TRBD1 identical over 11 bases. Germline-derived CDR1 and CDR2 are LGHNA and YSLEER. This CDR3 has 21 amino acids. Losses at the gene ends were 0 bases for V and 3 bases for J; bases not matched to a gene: 19. CDR3 DNA: TGCGCCAGCAGCCAAGATACAGGGGGACAGGGGGTCAAGCGCATACTCTACGAGCAGTACTTC. It codes for CASSQDTGGQGVKRILYEQYF.

This clonotype came up many times. CDR3 loop: CSANTGVEGYNEQFF. The CDR3 nucleotides are TGCAGTGCAAATACAGGGGTCGAGGGGTACAATGAGCAGTTCTTC. The V call is TRBV20-1, the J call TRBJ2-1, with 7 nucleotides matching TRBD1. In germline, CDR1 is DFQATT, CDR2 SNEGSKA (reference sequence). Unmatched junction bases numbered 12, after V lost 6 bases and J lost 4 bases. The CDR3 runs 15 residues.

This clonotype was detected many times. The chain has TRBV28 and TRBJ2-7; D call uncertain. Germline V CDR1 and CDR2: MDHEN, SYDVKM. Trimming pared 5 bases from V and 6 bases from J, leaving 11 bases between. The CDR3 extends over 12 amino acids. The DNA of the CDR3 is TGTGCCAGCAGTCCAGACTTTGGCGAGCAGTACTTC. Its translation: CASSPDFGEQYF.

This clonotype was detected ten times or more. This chain joins TRBV24-1 and TRBJ1-1; the D gene is possibly TRBD1 (5 bases). V lost 6 bases to trimming and J lost 5 bases, with 9 bases between them. The germline V gene encodes CDR1 KGHDR and CDR2 SFDVKD. This CDR3 is 12 amino acids long. The CDR3, as DNA: TGTGCCACCAGTCTCGGGGGTACTGAAGCTTTCTTT. It specifies CATSLGGTEAFF.